This TCR beta chain was captured in a study of blood T cells in healthy people across ages. Study-level results: Lack of knowledge of donor CMV status possibly confounded expanded clonotype changes. Naive T cell percentage showed a strong correlation with the diversity of TCR beta.

This clonotype was detected a few times. The antigen remains unidentified. The V end was cut by 5 bases, the J end by 5 bases, with 14 bases between. CDR1 is SGHDT and CDR2 is YYEEEE in the germline V gene. The CDR3 runs 13 residues. For the second PCR, which ran for 7 to 11 cycles, a sample-barcoded 5' primer and a J-beta primer mix were used. The template-switch adaptor, which had 12 random nucleotides, put a tag on each cDNA molecule. TCRdb itself ran the 5' RACE reads through MiXCR, one entry per CDR3 protein. The sample records 1.4 million or so distinct CDR3 sequences, 35% to 45% being singletons.

This receptor was obtained from a woman younger than 30 in good health. J is TRBJ2-7 and V is TRBV5-6; possible D gene TRBD1, 7 bases. The sample comprised blood. The CDR3 nucleotides read TGTGCCAGCAGATATACAGGGGAGGACGAGCAGTACTTC. It codes for CASRYTGEDEQYF.